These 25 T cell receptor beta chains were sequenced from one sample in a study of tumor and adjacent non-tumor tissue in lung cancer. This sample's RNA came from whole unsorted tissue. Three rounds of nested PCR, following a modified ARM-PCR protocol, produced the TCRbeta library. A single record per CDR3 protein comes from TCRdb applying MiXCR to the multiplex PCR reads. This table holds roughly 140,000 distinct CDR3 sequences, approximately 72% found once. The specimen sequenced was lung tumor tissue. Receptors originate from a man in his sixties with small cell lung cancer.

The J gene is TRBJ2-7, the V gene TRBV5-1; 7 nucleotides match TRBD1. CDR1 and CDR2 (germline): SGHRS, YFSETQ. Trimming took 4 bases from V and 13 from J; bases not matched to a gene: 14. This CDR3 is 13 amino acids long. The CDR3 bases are TGCGCCAGCAGCATGGGACAGCCGTTGGATCAATACTTC. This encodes CASSMGQPLDQYF.

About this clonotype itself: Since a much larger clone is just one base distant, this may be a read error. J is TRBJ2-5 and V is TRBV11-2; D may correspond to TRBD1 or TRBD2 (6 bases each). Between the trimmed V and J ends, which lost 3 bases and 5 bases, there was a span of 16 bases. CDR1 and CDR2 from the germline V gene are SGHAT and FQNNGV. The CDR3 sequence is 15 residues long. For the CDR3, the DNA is TGTGCCAGCAGCTTCGGGGGCAGGGACGGTGAGACCCAGTACTTC. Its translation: CASSFGGRDGETQYF.

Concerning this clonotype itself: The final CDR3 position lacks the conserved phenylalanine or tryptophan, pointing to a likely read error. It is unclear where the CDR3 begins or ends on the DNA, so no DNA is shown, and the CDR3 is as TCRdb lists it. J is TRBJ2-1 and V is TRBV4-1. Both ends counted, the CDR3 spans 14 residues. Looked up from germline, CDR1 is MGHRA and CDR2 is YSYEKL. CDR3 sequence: CASSLSASSNERFL.

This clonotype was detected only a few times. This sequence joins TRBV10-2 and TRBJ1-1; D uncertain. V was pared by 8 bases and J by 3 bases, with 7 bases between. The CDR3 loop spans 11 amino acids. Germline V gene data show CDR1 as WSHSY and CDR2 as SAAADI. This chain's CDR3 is CASSRYTEAFF. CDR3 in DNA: TGCGCCAGCTCGAGATACACTGAAGCTTTCTTT.

The CDR3 DNA is TGTGCCAGCAGTTACTCCCCGGACAGGGCTGCGGGCGAGCAGTACTTC. Its protein product is CASSYSPDRAAGEQYF. The chain joins TRBV6-5 to TRBJ2-7; 8 bases match TRBD1. Germline V gene data show CDR1 as MNHEY and CDR2 as SVGAGI. With V trimmed by 0 bases and J by 6 bases, 10 bases remained unmatched. This CDR3 has 16 amino acids.

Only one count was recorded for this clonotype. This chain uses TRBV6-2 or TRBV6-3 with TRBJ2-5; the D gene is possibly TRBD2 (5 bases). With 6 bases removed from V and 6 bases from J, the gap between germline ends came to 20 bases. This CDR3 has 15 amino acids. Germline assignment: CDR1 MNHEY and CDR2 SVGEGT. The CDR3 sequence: CASSPGIASVKTQYF. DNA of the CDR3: TGTGCCAGCAGCCCCGGGATAGCATCGGTCAAGACCCAGTACTTC.

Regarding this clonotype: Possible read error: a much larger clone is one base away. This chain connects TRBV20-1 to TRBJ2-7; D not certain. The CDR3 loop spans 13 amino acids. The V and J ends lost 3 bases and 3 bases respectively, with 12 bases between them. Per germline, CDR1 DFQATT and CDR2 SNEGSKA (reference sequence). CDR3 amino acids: CSASCEGYYEQYF. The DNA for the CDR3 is TGCAGTGCTAGCTGCGAAGGCTACTACGAGCAGTACTTC.

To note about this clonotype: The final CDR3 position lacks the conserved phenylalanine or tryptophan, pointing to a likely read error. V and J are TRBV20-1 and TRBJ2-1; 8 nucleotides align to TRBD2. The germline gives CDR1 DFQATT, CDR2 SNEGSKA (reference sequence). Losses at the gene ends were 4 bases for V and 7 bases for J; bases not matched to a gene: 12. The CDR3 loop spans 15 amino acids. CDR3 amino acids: CSAKRGRIWYNEQFL. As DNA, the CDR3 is TGCAGTGCTAAGCGCGGGAGGATTTGGTATAATGAGCAGTTCCTC.

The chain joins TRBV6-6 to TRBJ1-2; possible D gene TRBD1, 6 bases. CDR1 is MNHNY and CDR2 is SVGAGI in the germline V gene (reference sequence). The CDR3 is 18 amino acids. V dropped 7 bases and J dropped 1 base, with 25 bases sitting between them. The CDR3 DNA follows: TGTGCCAGCATCAAGGACGATAACAGGGACCTAAATAACTATGGCTACACCTTC. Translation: CASIKDDNRDLNNYGYTF.

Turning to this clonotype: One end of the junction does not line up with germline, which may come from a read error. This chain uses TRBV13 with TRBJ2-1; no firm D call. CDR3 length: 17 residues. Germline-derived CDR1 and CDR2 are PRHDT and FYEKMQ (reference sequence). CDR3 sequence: CVSSLRAGFNNYNEQFF. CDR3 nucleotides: TGTGTCAGCAGCTTAAGGGCCGGATTTAACAACTACAATGAGCAGTTCTTC. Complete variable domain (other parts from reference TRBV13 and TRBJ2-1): AAGVIQSPRHLIKEKRETATLKCYPIPRHDTVYWYQQGPGQDPQFLISFYEKMQSDKGSIPDRFSAQQFSDYHSELNMSSLELGDSALYFCVSSLRAGFNNYNEQFFGPGTRLTVL.

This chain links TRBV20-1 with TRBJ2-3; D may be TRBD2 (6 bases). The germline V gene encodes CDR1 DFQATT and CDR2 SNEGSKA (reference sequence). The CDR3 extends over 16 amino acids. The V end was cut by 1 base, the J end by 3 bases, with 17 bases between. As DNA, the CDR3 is TGCAGTGCTAGAGCTTCCTGGGGAGGCACTACAGATACGCAGTATTTT. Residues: CSARASWGGTTDTQYF.

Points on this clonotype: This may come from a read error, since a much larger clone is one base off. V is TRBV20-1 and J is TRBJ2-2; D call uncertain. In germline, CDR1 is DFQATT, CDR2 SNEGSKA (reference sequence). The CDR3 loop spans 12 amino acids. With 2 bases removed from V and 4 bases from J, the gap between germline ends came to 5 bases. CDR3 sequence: CSARPPTGELFF. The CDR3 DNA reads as TGCAGTGCTAGACCCCCCACCGGGGAGCTGTTTTTT.

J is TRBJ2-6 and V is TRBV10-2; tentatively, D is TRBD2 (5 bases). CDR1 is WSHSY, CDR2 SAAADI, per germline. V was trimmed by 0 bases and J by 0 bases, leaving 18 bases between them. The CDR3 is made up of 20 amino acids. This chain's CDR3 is CASSESGTSGTSSGANVLTF. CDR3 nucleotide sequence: TGCGCCAGCAGTGAGTCGGGTACTAGTGGTACCAGCTCTGGGGCCAACGTCCTGACTTTC.

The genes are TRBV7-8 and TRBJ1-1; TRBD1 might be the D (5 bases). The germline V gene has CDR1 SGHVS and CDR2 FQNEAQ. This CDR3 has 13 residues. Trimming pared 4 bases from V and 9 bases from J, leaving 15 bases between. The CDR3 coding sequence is TGTGCCAGCAGCTCCGGGGGGGTAACAAAAGCTTTCTTT. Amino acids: CASSSGGVTKAFF.

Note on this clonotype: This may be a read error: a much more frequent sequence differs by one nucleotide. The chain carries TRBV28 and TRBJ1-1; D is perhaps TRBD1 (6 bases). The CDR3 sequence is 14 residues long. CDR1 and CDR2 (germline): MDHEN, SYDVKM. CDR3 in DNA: TGTGCCAGCAGTTCAGGGGCAGCGAACATTGAAGCTTTCTTT. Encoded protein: CASSSGAANIEAFF.

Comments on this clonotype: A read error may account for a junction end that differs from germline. The DNA of the CDR3 is TGTGCCAGCAGTGACGTCCCGAGACAGGGTAGAAGCTCTTGGGCCAACGTACTGACTTTC. Its protein product is CASSDVPRQGRSSWANVLTF. The rearrangement joins TRBV6-1 to TRBJ2-6; 7 bases are a match to TRBD1. CDR3 length: 20 amino acids. The germline CDR1 and CDR2 sequences are MNHNS and SASEGT.

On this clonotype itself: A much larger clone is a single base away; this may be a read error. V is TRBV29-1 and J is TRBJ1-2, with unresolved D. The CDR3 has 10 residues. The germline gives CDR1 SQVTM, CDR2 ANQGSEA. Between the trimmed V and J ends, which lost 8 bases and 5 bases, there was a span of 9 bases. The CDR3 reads CSLGEYGYTF. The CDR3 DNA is TGCAGCCTTGGAGAGTATGGCTACACCTTC.

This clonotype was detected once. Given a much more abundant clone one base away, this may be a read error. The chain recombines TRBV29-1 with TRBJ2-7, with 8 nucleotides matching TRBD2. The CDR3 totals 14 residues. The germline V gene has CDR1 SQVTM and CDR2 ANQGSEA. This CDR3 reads CSGYTGGSLGEQHV. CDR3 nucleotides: TGCAGCGGATATACGGGAGGGAGTCTCGGCGAGCAGCACGTC.

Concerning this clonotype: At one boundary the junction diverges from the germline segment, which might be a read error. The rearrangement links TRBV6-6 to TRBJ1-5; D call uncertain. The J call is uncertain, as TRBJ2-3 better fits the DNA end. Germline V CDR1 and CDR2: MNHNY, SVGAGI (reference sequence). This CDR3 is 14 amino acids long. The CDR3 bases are TGTACCAGCAGTTACTCGTGGCAGAATCAGCCCCAGTATTTT. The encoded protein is CTSSYSWQNQPQYF.

The CDR3 coding sequence is TGTGCCAGCAGCCCCAATTTGACCTCCTACGAGCAGTACGTC. Residues: CASSPNLTSYEQYV. The V gene is TRBV11-2, the J gene TRBJ2-7; D is ambiguous. CDR3 length: 14 residues. Trimming shortened V by 5 bases and J by 0 bases, and 11 bases separated the two germline ends. The germline gives CDR1 SGHAT, CDR2 FQNNGV.

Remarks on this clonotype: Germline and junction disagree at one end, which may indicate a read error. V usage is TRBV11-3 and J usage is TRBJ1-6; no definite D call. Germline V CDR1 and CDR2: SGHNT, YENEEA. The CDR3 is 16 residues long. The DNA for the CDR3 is TGCGCCAGCAGCCCCCGCCGGAGCTCCTATAATTCATCCCTCCACTTT. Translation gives CASSPRRSSYNSSLHF.

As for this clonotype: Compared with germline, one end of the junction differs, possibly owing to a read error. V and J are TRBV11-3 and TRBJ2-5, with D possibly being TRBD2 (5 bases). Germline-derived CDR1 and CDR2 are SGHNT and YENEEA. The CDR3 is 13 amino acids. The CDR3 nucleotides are TGTGCCAGCAGCTTAGTGGCCTGGGAGACCCGGTACTTC. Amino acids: CASSLVAWETRYF. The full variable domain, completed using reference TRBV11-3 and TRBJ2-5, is EAGVVQSPRYKIIEKKQPVAFWCNPISGHNTLYWYLQNLGQGPELLIRYENEEAVDDSQLPKDRFSAERLKGVDSTLKIQPAELGDSAVYLCASSLVAWETRYFGPGTRLLVL.

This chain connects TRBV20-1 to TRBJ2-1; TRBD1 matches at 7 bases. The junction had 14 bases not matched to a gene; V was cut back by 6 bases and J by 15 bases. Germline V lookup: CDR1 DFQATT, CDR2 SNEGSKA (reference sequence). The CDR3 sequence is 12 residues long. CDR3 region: CSATGQVNVLFF. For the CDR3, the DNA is TGCAGTGCCACAGGACAGGTCAATGTGCTGTTCTTC.

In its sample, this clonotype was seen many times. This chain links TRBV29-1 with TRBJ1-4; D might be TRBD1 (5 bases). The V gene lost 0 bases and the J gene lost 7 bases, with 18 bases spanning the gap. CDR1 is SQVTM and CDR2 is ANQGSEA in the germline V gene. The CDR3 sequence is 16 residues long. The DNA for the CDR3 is TGCAGCGTTGAAGATTCGTTCGGGGGGACTGGTGAAAAACTGTTTTTT. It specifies CSVEDSFGGTGEKLFF. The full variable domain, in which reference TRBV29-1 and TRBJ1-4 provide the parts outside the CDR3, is SAVISQKPSRDICQRGTSLTIQCQVDSQVTMMFWYRQQPGQSLTLIATANQGSEATYESGFVIDKFPISRPNLTFSTLTVSNMSPEDSSIYLCSVEDSFGGTGEKLFFGSGTQLSVL.

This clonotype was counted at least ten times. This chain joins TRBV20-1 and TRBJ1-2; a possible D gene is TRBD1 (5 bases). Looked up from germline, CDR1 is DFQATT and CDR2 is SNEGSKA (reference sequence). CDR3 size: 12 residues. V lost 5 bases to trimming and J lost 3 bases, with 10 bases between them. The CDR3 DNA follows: TGCAGTGCTGCGCAGGGCGACTATGGCTACACCTTC. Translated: CSAAQGDYGYTF.